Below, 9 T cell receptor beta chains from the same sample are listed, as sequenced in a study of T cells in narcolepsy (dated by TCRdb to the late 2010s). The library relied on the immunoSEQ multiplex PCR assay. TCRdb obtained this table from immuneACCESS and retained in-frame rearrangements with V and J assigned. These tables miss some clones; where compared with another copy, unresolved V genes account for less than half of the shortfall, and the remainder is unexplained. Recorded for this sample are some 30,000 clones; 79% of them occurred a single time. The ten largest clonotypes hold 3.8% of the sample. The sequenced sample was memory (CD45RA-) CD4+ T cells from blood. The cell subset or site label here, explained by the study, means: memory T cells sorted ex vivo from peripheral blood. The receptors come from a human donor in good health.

The CDR3 coding sequence is TGTGCCAGCAGCGTCCAGGGGAAAGAGACCCAGTACTTC. This translates into CASSVQGKETQYF. This chain connects TRBV9 to TRBJ2-5; a possible D gene is TRBD1 (6 bases). The CDR3 spans 13 residues. Germline CDR1 SGDLS, CDR2 YYNGEE. V lost 2 bases and J lost 3, with 8 bases in between.

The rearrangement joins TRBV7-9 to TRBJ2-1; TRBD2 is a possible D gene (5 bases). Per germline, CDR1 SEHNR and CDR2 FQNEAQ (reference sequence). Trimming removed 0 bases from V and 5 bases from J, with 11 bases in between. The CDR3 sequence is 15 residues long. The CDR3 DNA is TGTGCCAGCAGCTTAGCTGCGGGCCTCGACAATGAGCAGTTCTTC. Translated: CASSLAAGLDNEQFF.

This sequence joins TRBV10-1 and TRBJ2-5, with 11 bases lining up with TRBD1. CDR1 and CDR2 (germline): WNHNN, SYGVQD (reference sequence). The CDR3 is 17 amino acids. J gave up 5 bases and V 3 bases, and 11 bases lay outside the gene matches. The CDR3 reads CASSDGTGGPGWETQYF. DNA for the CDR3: TGCGCCAGCAGTGACGGGACAGGGGGTCCCGGTTGGGAGACCCAGTACTTC.

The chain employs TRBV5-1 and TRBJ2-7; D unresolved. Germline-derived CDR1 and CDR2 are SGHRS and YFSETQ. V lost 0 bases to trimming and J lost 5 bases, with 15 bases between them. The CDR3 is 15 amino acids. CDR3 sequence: CASSLGVGYNNEQYF. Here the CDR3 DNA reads TGCGCCAGCAGCTTGGGCGTAGGGTATAACAACGAGCAGTACTTC.

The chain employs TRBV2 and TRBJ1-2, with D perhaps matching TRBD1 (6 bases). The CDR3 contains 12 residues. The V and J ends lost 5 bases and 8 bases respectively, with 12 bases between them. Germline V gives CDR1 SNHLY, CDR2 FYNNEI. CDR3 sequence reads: CASSTGLSGYTF. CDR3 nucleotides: TGTGCCAGCAGTACAGGGTTGAGCGGCTACACCTTC.

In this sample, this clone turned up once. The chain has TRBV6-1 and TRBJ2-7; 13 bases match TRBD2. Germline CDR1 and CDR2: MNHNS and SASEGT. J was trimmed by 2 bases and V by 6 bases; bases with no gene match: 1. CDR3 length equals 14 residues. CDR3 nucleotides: TGTGCCAGCAGACTAGCGGGAGGGCCCTACGAGCAGTACTTC. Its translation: CASRLAGGPYEQYF.

The CDR3 here is CSASGEKLFF. In DNA, the CDR3 is TGCAGCGCCTCGGGTGAAAAACTGTTTTTT. This sequence joins TRBV29-1 and TRBJ1-4; D call uncertain. V lost 7 bases, J lost 7 bases, and 7 bases lay in between. This CDR3 has 10 amino acids. Per the germline V gene, CDR1 is SQVTM and CDR2 is ANQGSEA.

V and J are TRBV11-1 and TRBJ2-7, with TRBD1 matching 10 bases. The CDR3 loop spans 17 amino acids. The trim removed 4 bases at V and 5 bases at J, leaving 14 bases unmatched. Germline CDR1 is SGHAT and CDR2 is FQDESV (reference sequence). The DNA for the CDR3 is TGTGCCAGCAGCTCCAGGGGTCCGGGACAGGGGCTTCACGAGCAGTACTTC. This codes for CASSSRGPGQGLHEQYF.

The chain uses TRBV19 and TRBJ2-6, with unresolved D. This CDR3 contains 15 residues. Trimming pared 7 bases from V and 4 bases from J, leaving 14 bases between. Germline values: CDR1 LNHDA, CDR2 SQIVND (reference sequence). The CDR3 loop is CASTKANWGANVLTF. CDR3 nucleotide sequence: TGTGCCAGTACCAAGGCGAATTGGGGGGCCAACGTCCTGACTTTC.